This T cell receptor (beta chain) appears in the sequencing data of a study of T-cell reconstitution after alpha-beta-depleted transplantation in children. Germline lookup yields CDR1 KGHSH and CDR2 LQKENI. The V gene end was trimmed by 2 bases and the J gene end by 3 bases; junction bases not matched to a gene: 7. CDR3 length: 17 residues. The sample holds a few counts of this clonotype. The antigen is unknown. Unique molecular identifiers were used in preparing the TCRbeta library. In TCRdb, the PCR reads were re-called with MiXCR into one record per CDR3 protein. The sample lists a few hundred thousand distinct CDR3 sequences; roughly 8.2% were seen once. Study-level points and caveats: Counts and diversity of T cells one year after transplant came mostly from newly produced T cells.

This TCR was recovered from a female patient younger than 10 who had a stem cell transplant for Fanconi anemia, so the T cells may come from the graft donor. The sequenced sample was peripheral blood, obtained 360 days after TCRalphabeta/CD19-depleted stem cell transplant. The rearrangement links TRBV18 to TRBJ2-6, with 7 bases matching TRBD1. The CDR3 sequence: CASSPNTGVGGANVLTF. The CDR3 DNA reads as TGTGCCAGCTCACCAAACACAGGGGTCGGTGGGGCCAACGTCCTGACTTTC.